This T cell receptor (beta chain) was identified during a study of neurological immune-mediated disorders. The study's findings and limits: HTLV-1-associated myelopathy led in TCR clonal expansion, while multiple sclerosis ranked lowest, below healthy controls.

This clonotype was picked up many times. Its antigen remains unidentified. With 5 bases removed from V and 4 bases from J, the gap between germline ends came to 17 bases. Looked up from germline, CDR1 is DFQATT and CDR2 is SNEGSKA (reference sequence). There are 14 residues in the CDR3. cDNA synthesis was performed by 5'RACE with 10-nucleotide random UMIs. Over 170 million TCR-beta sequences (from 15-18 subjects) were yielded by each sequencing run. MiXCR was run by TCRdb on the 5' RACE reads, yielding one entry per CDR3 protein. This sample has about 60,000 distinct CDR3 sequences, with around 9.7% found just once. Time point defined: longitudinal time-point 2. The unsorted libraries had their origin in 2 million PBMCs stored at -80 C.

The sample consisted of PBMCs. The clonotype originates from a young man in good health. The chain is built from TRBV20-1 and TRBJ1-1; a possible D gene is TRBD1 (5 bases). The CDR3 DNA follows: TGCAGTGCTCTACCCGGGGCTATTAGCACTGAAGCTTTCTTT. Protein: CSALPGAISTEAFF.